This T cell receptor beta chain was profiled in a study of early T cells in non-severe SARS-CoV-2 infection. In the study overall: The input, bulk RNA from unsorted whole blood, was sequenced, and chains were unpaired.

Unique molecular identifiers were attached to individual cDNA molecules. TCRdb used MiXCR to reprocess the 5' RACE reads, holding one entry per CDR3 protein. The sample shows some 59,000 distinct CDR3 sequences, about a tenth of them seen only once. This clonotype turned up a few times. Germline V CDR1 and CDR2: SGHTA, FQGTGA. The CDR3 spans 14 residues. V was cut by 3 bases and J by 2 bases, with 9 bases left in between. Sequencing was done on a sample of whole blood. The chain links TRBV7-3 to TRBJ2-3, with a possible D match to TRBD1 (5 bases). This sequence originates from an adult who was a healthcare worker with PCR-confirmed SARS-CoV-2 infection or an uninfected control (not recorded which). The CDR3 DNA sequence: TGTGCCAGCAGCTTGGGGCCAAACACAGATACGCAGTATTTT. Encoded protein: CASSLGPNTDTQYF.